This T cell receptor beta chain was recorded in a study of Ad26.COV2.S vaccination and SARS-CoV-2 variants. Study-wide context: Vaccine-arm donor from the placebo-controlled COV1001 Ad26.COV2.S trial. Intramuscularly, Ad26.COV2.S was given either once or twice, 56 days apart. Study-wide results and limits: Placebo recipients showed lower spike-specific TCR breadth than vaccinees.

Produced via immunoSEQ multiplex PCR; TCRdb's table is partial and in-frame only. The sample yields approximately 360,000 clones, around four fifths seen once. Worth noting for this clone: Its target is unknown.

Noted treatment: about 20 received Ad26.COV2.S at low or high dose, single or two shots; several received placebo; per-sample allocation not given. Each sample was drawn 63 days after the first injection (of vaccine or placebo). Germline V gene lookup returns CDR1 MGHRA and CDR2 YSYEKL. The CDR3 is made up of 20 amino acids. V was shortened by 4 bases and J by 0 bases, with 22 bases between the two germline ends. The genes are TRBV4-1 and TRBJ2-6; D remains unclear. The source was peripheral blood, collected in a trial of Ad26.COV2.S vaccine versus placebo. This receptor was identified in a person aged 18-65 years who received the Ad26.COV2.S COVID-19 vaccine or a placebo. The chain's CDR3 is CASSPPFRRTAISGANVLTF. As DNA, the CDR3 is TGCGCCAGCAGCCCCCCGTTTAGACGAACAGCGATCTCTGGGGCCAACGTCCTGACTTTC.